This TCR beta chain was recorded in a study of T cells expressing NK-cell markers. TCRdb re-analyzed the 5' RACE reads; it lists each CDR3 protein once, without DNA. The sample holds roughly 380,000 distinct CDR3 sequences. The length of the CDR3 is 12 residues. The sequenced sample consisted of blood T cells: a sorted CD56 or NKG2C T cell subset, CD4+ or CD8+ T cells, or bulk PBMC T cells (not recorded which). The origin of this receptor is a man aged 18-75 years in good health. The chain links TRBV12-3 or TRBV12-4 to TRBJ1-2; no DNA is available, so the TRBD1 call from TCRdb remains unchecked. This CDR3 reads CASRADTGGYTF.